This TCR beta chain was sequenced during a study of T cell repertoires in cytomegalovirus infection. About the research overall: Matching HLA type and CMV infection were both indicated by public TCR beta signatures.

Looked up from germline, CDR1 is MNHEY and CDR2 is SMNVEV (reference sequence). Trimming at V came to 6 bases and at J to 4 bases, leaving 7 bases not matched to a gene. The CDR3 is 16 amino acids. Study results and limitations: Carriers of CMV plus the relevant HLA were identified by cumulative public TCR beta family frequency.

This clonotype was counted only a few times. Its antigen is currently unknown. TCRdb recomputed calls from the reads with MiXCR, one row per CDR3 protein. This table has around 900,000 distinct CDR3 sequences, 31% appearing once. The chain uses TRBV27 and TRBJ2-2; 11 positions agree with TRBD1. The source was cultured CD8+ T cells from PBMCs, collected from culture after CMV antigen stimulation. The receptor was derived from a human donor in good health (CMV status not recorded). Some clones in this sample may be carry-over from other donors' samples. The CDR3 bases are TGTGCCAGCAGCCGGTTGGGACAGGGGGTCACCGGGGAGCTGTTTTTT. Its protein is CASSRLGQGVTGELFF.